This T cell receptor beta chain appears in the sequencing data of a study of blood T cells in healthy people across ages. The authors isolated at least 7 million PBMCs per sample. Germline values: CDR1 DFQATT, CDR2 SNEGSKA (reference sequence). The CDR3 runs to 13 residues. V was clipped by 4 bases and J by 5 bases, with 15 bases between them. It was with a sample-barcoded 5' primer and a J-beta primer mix that a second PCR of roughly 7 to 11 cycles was run. TCRdb recomputed calls from the 5' RACE reads with MiXCR, one row per CDR3 protein. Counted here are fewer than 950,000 distinct CDR3 sequences, 35% to 40% occurring once; the ten biggest clones make up roughly 13%. Study-wide findings and caveats: Greater diversity and more naive CD4+ cells were seen in long-lived donors than in aged donors.

Turning to this clonotype: The antigen is unknown. This could be a read error, since a much larger clone is one nucleotide away.

The sequencing input was blood. This clonotype originated in a man younger than 35 in good health. This chain connects TRBV20-1 to TRBJ2-7; D might be TRBD1 or TRBD2, each matching 5 bases. The CDR3, as DNA: TGCAGTGCTATTGAGGGGACCCTCAACGAGCAGTACTTC. It yields the protein CSAIEGTLNEQYF.